The next 15 T cell receptor beta chains were all read from a single sample in a study of T-cell memory formation after mild COVID-19. TCRdb analysed the 5' RACE reads with MiXCR anew, one entry per CDR3 protein. The table lists fewer than 90,000 distinct CDR3 sequences, approximately 13% of them singletons. Sequencing used PBMCs or a T cell subset sorted from them (not recorded which). Receptors originate from an adult woman who had mild COVID-19 (a few samples of this study predate the infection). Cell type and time point are not known.

This rearrangement joins TRBV27 to TRBJ1-4, with D maybe TRBD1 (6 bases). Trimming stripped 0 bases from V and 7 bases from J, with 12 bases between. Germline V CDR1 and CDR2: MNHEY, SMNVEV (reference sequence). CDR3 size: 15 residues. This CDR3 reads CASSLSGALGEKLFF. The CDR3 coding sequence is TGTGCCAGCAGTTTATCGGGGGCATTGGGTGAAAAACTGTTTTTT.

This clonotype was seen many times. V usage is TRBV5-6 and J usage is TRBJ2-7, with TRBD1 as a possible D gene (6 bases). This CDR3 spans 12 amino acids. Trimming removed 3 bases at V and 4 bases at J, with 8 bases between. Germline assignment: CDR1 SGHDT and CDR2 YYEEEE. CDR3 DNA sequence: TGTGCCAGCAGCTCTCAGGGGTACGAGCAGTACTTC. Its translation is CASSSQGYEQYF.

The genes are TRBV6-6 and TRBJ2-3, with 8 bases fitting TRBD2. Germline trimming cut 9 bases from V and 2 bases from J; bases unmatched to any gene: 4. Germline V gives CDR1 MNHNY, CDR2 SVGAGI (reference sequence). This CDR3 spans 13 amino acids. The chain's CDR3 is CASQAGDTDTQYF. The CDR3 DNA is TGTGCCAGTCAAGCGGGAGACACAGATACGCAGTATTTT.

This clonotype has more than one count but fewer than ten. The V call is TRBV12-3 or TRBV12-4, the J call TRBJ1-2, with 7 bases lining up with TRBD1. Trimming cost V 6 bases and J 3 bases; bases outside gene matches: 13. The CDR3 spans 16 residues. The CDR3 reads CASSRSVWGTDYGYTF. As DNA, the CDR3 is TGTGCCAGCAGCCGCAGCGTGTGGGGGACAGACTATGGCTACACCTTC.

The V call is TRBV7-9, the J call TRBJ2-1; possible D gene TRBD2, 5 bases. The CDR3 length is 12 residues. The V gene lost 3 bases and the J gene lost 8 bases, with 8 bases spanning the gap. The germline gives CDR1 SEHNR, CDR2 FQNEAQ (reference sequence). CDR3 protein: CASSFGIDEQFF. The DNA of the CDR3 is TGTGCCAGCAGCTTCGGGATAGATGAGCAGTTCTTC.

The V call is TRBV4-1, the J call TRBJ2-1; TRBD1 is a possible D gene (7 bases). The CDR3 contains 15 residues. V gave up 4 bases and J gave up 8 bases, with 18 bases separating them. From germline, CDR1 is MGHRA and CDR2 YSYEKL. The CDR3 DNA sequence: TGCGCCAGCAGCCTCAGGGGGGCTGCCCCCCATGAGCAGTTCTTC. This encodes CASSLRGAAPHEQFF.

The chain uses TRBV7-6 and TRBJ2-3; 7 bases match TRBD2. Germline CDR1 is SGHVS and CDR2 is FNYEAQ. Trimming cost V 2 bases and J 0 bases; bases outside gene matches: 2. The CDR3 contains 15 residues. The CDR3 spells CASSLSGTSTDTQYF. Written as DNA, the CDR3 is TGTGCCAGCAGCTTAAGCGGGACTAGCACAGATACGCAGTATTTT.

The genes are TRBV7-2 and TRBJ2-3, with TRBD2 matching over 7 bases. Trimming cost V 4 bases and J 4 bases; bases outside gene matches: 14. Germline CDR1 is SGHTA and CDR2 is FQGNSA. This CDR3 has 17 residues. The CDR3 here is CASSSLGGLVPADTQYF. CDR3 nucleotides: TGTGCCAGCAGCTCCCTAGGTGGACTAGTTCCTGCAGATACGCAGTATTTT.

The J gene is TRBJ2-1, the V gene TRBV4-2, with 13 bases aligning to TRBD2. The CDR3 covers 16 residues. The germline CDR1 and CDR2 sequences are LGHNA and YNFKEQ. V lost 3 bases to trimming and J lost 10 bases; unmatched junction nucleotides: 9. CDR3 sequence (DNA): TGTGCCAGCAGCCAGGAGTGGGGACTAGCGGGACAAGAGCAGTTCTTC. Its translation: CASSQEWGLAGQEQFF.

This clonotype was seen once. The chain has TRBV7-8 and TRBJ2-7; D ambiguous. Germline-derived CDR1 and CDR2 are SGHVS and FQNEAQ. This CDR3 region has 17 residues. V was clipped by 6 bases and J by 0 bases, with 21 bases between them. In nucleotides, the CDR3 is TGTGCCAGCAGACGAACCGTGGGTCCCGTCAGCTCCTACGAGCAGTACTTC. It codes for CASRRTVGPVSSYEQYF.

This clonotype was seen a few times. The chain has TRBV4-3 and TRBJ2-3, with TRBD2 matching 10 bases. This CDR3 is 17 amino acids long. The V gene's germline CDR1 is LGHNA and CDR2 YSLEER. Germline trimming cut 0 bases from V and 6 bases from J; bases unmatched to any gene: 9. CDR3 DNA: TGCGCCAGCAGCCAAGATGGGCCTAAGCGGGAGGGGGATACGCAGTATTTT. Protein product: CASSQDGPKREGDTQYF.

The chain joins TRBV18 to TRBJ1-1; the match to TRBD1 covers 7 bases. This CDR3 region has 14 residues. V gave up 4 bases and J gave up 3 bases; unmatched junction bases: 5. CDR1 and CDR2 from the germline V gene are KGHSH and LQKENI. CDR3 residues: CASSLRQGDTEAFF. The CDR3 nucleotides read TGTGCCAGCTCACTAAGACAGGGAGACACTGAAGCTTTCTTT. Complete variable domain (other parts from reference TRBV18 and TRBJ1-1): NAGVMQNPRHLVRRRGQEARLRCSPMKGHSHVYWYRQLPEEGLKFMVYLQKENIIDESGMPKERFSAEFPKEGPSILRIQQVVRGDSAAYFCASSLRQGDTEAFFGQGTRLTVV.

This clonotype was seen more than once but under ten times. V gene TRBV12-3 or TRBV12-4 combines with J gene TRBJ2-1, with TRBD2 as a possible D gene (5 bases). This CDR3 is built from 16 residues. V gave up 5 bases and J gave up 8 bases, with 22 bases separating them. The CDR3, as DNA: TGTGCCAGCAGTCTAACGGACTTCCCTAACGATGATGAGCAGTTCTTC. Amino acid sequence: CASSLTDFPNDDEQFF.

This clonotype was seen ten or more times. V is TRBV29-1 and J is TRBJ2-7, with TRBD2 matching 10 bases. Trimming took 6 bases from V and 1 from J; bases not matched to a gene: 6. The CDR3 covers 14 residues. Germline V lookup: CDR1 SQVTM, CDR2 ANQGSEA. The CDR3 sequence is CSVLGGLASYEQYF. CDR3 DNA sequence: TGCAGCGTCCTGGGGGGACTAGCGTCCTACGAGCAGTACTTC.

The genes are TRBV12-3 or TRBV12-4 and TRBJ2-1, with a weak D call TRBD1 (5 bases). V lost 1 base and J lost 6, with 13 bases in between. The CDR3 runs to 15 residues. This CDR3 is CASSLVGEGANEQFF. The CDR3 DNA reads as TGTGCCAGCAGTTTAGTAGGGGAAGGCGCCAATGAGCAGTTCTTC.